This T cell receptor (beta chain) was sequenced for a study of blood T cell repertoires in COVID-19. Overall study context: There were acute and convalescent COVID-19 samples, and they came from the United States, Italy and Spain. Sources were T cells, B-cell-depleted T cells, or PBMCs; the material itself was cDNA or gDNA.

Original data processing: Estimation of nucleated cell counts relied on the amplification of reference gene primers. Assay: immunoSEQ multiplex PCR; the TCRdb copy retains only in-frame clones and omits some. From that table come the V and J calls and clone size; the DNA was used to work out D and trimming. The top ten hold around 6% of the sample, which has roughly 340,000 clones, around 87% seen once. With V trimmed by 2 bases and J by 7 bases, 5 bases remained unmatched. Germline CDR1 is MNHEY and CDR2 is SMNVEV (reference sequence). CDR3 size: 13 residues. The source of this sequence is a woman between 50 and 59 years old with COVID-19, enrolled during active disease. Sequencing input: peripheral blood. The rearrangement uses TRBV27 and TRBJ2-7; TRBD1 matches 7 bases. The DNA for the CDR3 is TGTGCCAGCAGTTTAGGCAGGGGGTTGGAGCAGTACTTC. It is translated as CASSLGRGLEQYF.